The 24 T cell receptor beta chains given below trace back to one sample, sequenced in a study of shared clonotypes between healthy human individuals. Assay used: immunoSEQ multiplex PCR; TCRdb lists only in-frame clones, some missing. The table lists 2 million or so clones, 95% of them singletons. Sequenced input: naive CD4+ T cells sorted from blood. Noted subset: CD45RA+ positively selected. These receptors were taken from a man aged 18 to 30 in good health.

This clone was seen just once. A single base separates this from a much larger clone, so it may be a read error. The CDR3 DNA sequence: TGTGCCAGCAGCTCACGGGGAGATGGCTACACCTTC. It specifies CASSSRGDGYTF. The genes are TRBV13 and TRBJ1-2; D is undetermined. The CDR3 is 12 residues long. Germline loops: CDR1 PRHDT, CDR2 FYEKMQ (reference sequence). V was trimmed by 4 bases and J by 6 bases, leaving 9 bases between them.

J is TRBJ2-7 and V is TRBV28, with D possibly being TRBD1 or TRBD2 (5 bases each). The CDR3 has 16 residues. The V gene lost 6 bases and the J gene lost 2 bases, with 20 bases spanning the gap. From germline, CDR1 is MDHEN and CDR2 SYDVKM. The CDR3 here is CASSPSGHRAAYEQYF. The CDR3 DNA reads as TGTGCCAGCAGCCCTTCGGGGCACCGGGCGGCCTACGAGCAGTACTTC.

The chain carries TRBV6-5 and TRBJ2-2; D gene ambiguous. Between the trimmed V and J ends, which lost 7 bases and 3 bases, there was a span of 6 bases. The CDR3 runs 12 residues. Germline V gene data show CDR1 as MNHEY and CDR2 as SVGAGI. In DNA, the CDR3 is TGTGCCAGCAAAGCCCACACCGGGGAGCTGTTTTTT. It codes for CASKAHTGELFF.

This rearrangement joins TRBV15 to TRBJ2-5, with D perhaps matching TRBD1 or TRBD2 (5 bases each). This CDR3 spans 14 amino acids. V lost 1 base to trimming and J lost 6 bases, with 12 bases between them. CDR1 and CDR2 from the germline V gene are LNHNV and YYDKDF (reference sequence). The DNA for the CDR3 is TGTGCCACCAGCAGAGTTGGGGGAGAAAAGACCCAGTACTTC. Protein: CATSRVGGEKTQYF.

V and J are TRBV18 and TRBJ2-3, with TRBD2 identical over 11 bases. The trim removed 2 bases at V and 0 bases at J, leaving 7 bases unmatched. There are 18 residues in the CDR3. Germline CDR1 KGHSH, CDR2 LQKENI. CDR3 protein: CASSPIGTSGASTDTQYF. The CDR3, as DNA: TGTGCCAGCTCACCAATCGGGACTAGCGGAGCCAGCACAGATACGCAGTATTTT.

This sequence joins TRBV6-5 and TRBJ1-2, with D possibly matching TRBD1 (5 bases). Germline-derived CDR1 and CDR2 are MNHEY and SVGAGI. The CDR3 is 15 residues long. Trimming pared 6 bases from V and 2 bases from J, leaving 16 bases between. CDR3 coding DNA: TGTGCCAGCAGAAAGCCGGGACCGCAGAACTATGGCTACACCTTC. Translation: CASRKPGPQNYGYTF.

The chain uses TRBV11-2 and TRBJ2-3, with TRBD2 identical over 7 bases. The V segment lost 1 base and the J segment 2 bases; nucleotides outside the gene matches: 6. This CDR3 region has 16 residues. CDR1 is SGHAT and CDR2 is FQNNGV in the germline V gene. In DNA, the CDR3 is TGTGCCAGCAGCTTAGCTCCGGGACTACTCACAGATACGCAGTATTTT. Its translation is CASSLAPGLLTDTQYF.

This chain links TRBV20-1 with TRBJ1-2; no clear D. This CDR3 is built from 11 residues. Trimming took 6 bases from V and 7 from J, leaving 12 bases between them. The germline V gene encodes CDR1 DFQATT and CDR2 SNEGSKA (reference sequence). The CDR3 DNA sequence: TGCAGTGCCAGAAGTCCGCTTGGCTACACCTTC. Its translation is CSARSPLGYTF.

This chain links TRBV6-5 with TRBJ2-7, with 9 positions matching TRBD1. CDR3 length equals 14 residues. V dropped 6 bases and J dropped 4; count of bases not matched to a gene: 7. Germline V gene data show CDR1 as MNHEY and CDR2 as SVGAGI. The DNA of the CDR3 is TGTGCCAGCAGCGCCGGGACAGGGCGATACGAGCAGTACTTC. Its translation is CASSAGTGRYEQYF.

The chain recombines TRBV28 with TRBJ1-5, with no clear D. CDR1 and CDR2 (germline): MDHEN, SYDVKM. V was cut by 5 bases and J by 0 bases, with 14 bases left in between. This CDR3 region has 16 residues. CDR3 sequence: CASSLPDRVSNQPQHF. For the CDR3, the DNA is TGTGCCAGCAGTCTACCCGACCGAGTTAGCAATCAGCCCCAGCATTTT. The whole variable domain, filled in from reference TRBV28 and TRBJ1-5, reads DVKVTQSSRYLVKRTGEKVFLECVQDMDHENMFWYRQDPGLGLRLIYFSYDVKMKEKGDIPEGYSVSREKKERFSLILESASTNQTSMYLCASSLPDRVSNQPQHFGDGTRLSIL.

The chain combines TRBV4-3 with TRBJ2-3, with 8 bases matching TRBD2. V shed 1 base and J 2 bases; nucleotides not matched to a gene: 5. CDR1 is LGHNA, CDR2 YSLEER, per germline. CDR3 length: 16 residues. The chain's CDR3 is CASSQASAGVTDTQYF. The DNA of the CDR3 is TGCGCCAGCAGCCAAGCTTCAGCGGGAGTCACAGATACGCAGTATTTT.

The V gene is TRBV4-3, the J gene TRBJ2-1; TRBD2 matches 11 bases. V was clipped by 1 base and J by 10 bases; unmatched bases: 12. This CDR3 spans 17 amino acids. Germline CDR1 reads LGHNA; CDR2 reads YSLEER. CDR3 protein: CASSQGSASGRSGEQFF. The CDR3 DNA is TGCGCCAGCAGCCAAGGATCGGCTAGCGGGAGGTCTGGCGAGCAGTTCTTC.

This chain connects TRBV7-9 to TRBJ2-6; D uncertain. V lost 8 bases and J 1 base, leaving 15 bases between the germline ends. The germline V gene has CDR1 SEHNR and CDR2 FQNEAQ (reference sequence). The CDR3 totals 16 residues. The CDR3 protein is CASVKAQYSGANVLTF. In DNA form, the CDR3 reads TGTGCCAGCGTCAAGGCACAATATTCTGGGGCCAACGTCCTGACTTTC.

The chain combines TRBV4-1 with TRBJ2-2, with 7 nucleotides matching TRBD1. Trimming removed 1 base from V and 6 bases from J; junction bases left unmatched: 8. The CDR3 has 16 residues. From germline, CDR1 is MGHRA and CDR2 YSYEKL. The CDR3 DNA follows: TGCGCCAGCAGCCAAGCCACGACAGGGCTCCCCGGGGAGCTGTTTTTT. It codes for CASSQATTGLPGELFF.

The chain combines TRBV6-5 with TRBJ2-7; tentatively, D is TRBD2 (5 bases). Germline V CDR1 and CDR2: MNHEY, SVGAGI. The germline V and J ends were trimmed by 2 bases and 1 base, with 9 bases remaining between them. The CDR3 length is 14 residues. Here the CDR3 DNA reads TGTGCCAGCAGTTACAGGACTGAGTCCTACGAGCAGTACTTC. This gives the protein CASSYRTESYEQYF.

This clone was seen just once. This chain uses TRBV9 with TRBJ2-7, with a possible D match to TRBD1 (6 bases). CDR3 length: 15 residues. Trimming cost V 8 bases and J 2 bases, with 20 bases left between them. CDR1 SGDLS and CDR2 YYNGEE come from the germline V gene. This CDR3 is CARGIPGAQTYEQYF. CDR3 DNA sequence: TGTGCCAGGGGAATTCCAGGGGCCCAAACCTACGAGCAGTACTTC.

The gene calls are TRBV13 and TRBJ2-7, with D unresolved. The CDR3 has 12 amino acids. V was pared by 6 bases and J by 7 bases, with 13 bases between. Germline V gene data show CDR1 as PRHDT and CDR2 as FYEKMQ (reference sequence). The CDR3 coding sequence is TGTGCCAGCAGTTTTGATCGTGGGGAGCAGTACTTC. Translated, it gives CASSFDRGEQYF.

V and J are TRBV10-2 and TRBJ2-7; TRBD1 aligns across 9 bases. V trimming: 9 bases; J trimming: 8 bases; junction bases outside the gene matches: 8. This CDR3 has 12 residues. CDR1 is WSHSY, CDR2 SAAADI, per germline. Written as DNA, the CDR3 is TGCGCCAGTGTGGGACAGGGCTATAAGCAGTACTTC. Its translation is CASVGQGYKQYF.

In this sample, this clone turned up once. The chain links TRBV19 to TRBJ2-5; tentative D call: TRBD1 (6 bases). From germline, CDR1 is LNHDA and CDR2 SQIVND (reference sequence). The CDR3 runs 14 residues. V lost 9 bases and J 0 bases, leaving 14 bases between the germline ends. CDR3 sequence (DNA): TGTGCCAGCACGCGAACAGGGAACCAAGAGACCCAGTACTTC. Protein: CASTRTGNQETQYF.

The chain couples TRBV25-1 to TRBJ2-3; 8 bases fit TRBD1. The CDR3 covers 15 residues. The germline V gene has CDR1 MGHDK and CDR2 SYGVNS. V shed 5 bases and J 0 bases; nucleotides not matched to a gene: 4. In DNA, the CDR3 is TGTGCCAGCAGTACCGGGACAGGTAGCACAGATACGCAGTATTTT. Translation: CASSTGTGSTDTQYF.

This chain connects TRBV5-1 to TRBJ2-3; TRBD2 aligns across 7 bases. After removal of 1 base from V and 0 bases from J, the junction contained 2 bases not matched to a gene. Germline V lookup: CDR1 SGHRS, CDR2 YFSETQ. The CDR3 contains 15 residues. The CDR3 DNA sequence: TGCGCCAGCAGCTTGTGGGGAGGGAGCACAGATACGCAGTATTTT. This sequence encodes CASSLWGGSTDTQYF.

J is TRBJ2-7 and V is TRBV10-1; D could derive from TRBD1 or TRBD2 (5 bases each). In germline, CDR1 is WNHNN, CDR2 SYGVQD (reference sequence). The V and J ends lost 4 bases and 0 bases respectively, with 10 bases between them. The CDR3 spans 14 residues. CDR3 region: CASSGGTASYEQYF. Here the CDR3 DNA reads TGCGCCAGCAGTGGGGGGACGGCCTCCTACGAGCAGTACTTC.

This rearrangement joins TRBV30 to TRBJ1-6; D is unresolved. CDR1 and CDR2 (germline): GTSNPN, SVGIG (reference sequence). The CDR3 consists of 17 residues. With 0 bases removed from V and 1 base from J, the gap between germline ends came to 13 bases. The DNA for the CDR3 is TGTGCCTGGAGTGTGGAGTCCGGGAGTTCCTATAATTCACCCCTCCACTTT. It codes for CAWSVESGSSYNSPLHF.

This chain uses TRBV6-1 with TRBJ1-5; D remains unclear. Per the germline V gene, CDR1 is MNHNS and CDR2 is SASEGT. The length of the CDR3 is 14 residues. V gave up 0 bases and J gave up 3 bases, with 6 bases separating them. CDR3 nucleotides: TGTGCCAGCAGTGAAGCGACAACCAATCAGCCCCAGCATTTT. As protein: CASSEATTNQPQHF.